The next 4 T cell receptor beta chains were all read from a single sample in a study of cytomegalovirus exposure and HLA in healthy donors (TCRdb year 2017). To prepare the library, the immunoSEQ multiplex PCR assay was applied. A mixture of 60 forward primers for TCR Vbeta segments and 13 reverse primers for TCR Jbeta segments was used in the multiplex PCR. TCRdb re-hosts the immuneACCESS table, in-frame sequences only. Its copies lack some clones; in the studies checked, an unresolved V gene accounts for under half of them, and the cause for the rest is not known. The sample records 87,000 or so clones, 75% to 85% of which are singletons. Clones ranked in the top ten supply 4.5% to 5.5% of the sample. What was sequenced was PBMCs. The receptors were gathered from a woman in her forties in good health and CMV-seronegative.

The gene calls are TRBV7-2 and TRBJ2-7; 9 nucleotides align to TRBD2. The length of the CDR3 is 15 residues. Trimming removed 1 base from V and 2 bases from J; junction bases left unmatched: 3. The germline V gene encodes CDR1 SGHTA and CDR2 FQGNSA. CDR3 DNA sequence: TGTGCCAGCAGCTTAGGTCTAGCGGGAACCTACGAGCAGTACTTC. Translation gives CASSLGLAGTYEQYF. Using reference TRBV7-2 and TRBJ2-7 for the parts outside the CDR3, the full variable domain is GAGVSQSPSNKVTEKGKDVELRCDPISGHTALYWYRQSLGQGLEFLIYFQGNSAPDKSGLPSDRFSAERTGGSVSTLTIQRTQQEDSAVYLCASSLGLAGTYEQYFGPGTRLTVT.

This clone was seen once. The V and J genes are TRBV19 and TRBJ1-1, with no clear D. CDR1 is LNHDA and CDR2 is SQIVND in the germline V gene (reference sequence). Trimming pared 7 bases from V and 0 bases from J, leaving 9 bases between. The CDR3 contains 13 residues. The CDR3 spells CASMSIMNTEAFF. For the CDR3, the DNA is TGTGCCAGTATGTCCATCATGAACACTGAAGCTTTCTTT.

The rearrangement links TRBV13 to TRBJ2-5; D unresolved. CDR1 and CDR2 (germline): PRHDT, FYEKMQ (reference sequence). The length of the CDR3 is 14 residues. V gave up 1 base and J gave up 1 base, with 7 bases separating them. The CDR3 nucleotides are TGTGCCAGCAGCTTAGCCCACATCCAAGAGACCCAGTACTTC. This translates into CASSLAHIQETQYF.

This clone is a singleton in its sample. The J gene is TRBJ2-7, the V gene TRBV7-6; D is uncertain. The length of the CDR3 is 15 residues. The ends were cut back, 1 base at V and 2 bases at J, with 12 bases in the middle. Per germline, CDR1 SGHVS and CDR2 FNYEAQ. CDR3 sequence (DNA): TGTGCCAGCAGCTTAGACTCGTACCCCACCTACGAGCAGTACTTC. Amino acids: CASSLDSYPTYEQYF.